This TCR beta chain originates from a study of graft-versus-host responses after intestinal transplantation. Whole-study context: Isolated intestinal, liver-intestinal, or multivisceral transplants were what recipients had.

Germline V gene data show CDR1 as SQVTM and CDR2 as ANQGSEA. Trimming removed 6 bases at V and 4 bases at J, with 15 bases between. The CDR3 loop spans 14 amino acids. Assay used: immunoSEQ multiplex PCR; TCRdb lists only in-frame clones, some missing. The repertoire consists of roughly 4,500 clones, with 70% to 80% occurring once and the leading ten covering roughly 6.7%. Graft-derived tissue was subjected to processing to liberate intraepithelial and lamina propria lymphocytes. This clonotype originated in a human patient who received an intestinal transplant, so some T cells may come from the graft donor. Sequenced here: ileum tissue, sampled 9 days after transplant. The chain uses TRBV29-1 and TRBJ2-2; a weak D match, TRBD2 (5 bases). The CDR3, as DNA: TGCAGCGTCACGGCAGGACGGGGCACCGGGGAGCTGTTTTTT. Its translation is CSVTAGRGTGELFF.